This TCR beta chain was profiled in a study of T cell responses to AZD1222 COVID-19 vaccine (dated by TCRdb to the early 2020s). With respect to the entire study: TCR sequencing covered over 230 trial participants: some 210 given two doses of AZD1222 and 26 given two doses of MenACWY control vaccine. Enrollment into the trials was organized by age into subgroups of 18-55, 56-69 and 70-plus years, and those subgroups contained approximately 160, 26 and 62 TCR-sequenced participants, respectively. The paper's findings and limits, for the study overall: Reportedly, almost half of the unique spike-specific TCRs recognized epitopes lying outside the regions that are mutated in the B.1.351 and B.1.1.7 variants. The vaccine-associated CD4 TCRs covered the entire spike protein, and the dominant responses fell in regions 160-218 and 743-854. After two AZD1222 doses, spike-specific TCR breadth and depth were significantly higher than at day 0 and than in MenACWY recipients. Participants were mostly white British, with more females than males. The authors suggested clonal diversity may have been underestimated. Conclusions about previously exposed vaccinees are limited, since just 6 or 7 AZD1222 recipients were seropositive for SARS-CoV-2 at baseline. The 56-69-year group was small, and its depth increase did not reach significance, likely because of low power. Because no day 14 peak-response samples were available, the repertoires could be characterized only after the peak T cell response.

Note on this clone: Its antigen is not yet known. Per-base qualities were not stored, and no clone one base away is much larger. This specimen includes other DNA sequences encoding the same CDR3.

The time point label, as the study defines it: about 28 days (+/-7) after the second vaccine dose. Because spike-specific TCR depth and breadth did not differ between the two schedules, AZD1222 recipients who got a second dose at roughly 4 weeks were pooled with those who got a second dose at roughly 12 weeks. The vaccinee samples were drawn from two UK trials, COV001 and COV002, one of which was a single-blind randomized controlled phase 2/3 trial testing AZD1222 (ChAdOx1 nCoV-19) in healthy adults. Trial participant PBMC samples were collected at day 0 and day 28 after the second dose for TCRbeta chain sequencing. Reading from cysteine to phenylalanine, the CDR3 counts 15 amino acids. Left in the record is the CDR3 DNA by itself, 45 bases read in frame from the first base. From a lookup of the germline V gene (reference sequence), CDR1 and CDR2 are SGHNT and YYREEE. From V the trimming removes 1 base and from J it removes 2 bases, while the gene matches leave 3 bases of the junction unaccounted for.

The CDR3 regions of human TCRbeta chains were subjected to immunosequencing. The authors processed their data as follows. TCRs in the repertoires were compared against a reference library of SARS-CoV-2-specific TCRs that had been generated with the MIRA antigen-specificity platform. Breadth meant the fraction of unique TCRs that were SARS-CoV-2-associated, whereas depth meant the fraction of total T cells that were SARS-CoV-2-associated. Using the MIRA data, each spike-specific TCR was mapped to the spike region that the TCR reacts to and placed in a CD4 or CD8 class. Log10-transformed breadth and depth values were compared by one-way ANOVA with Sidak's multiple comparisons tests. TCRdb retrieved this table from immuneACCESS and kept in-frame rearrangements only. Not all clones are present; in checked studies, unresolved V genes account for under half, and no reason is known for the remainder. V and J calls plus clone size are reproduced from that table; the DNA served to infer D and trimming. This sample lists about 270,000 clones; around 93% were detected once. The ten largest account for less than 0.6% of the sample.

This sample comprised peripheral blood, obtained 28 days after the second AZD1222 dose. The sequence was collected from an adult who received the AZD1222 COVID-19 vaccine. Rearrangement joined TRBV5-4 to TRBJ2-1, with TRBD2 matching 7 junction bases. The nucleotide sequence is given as TGTGCCAGCAGCTTGCGCCTAGCGGCCTACAATGAGCAGTTCTTC. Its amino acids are CASSLRLAAYNEQFF.